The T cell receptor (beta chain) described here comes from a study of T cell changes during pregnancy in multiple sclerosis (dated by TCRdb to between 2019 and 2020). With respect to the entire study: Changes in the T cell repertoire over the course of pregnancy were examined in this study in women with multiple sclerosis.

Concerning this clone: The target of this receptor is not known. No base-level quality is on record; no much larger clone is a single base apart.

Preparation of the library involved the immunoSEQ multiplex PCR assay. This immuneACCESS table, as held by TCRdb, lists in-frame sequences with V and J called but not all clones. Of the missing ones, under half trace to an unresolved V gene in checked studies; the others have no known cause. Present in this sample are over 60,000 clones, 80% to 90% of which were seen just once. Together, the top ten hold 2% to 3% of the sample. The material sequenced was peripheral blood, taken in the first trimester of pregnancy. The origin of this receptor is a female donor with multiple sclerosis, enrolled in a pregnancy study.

This receptor carries the CDR3 CASSKTGTGELFF. The DNA sequence is as follows: TGTGCCAGCAGCAAGACAGGAACCGGGGAGCTGTTTTTT. The rearranged chain carries TRBV7-7 and TRBJ2-2; TRBD1 is perhaps the D gene, given 6 matching bases. At the junction V is shortened by 5 bases and J by 5 bases, with 9 bases in between. Including the terminal cysteine and phenylalanine, the CDR3 comprises 13 residues. Of the read, only the CDR3 DNA is kept; its 39 bases are in frame from base 1. The CDR1 and CDR2 encoded by the germline V gene (reference sequence) are SSHAT and FNYEAQ.